These T cell receptor beta chains were read from a single sample in a study of shared T cell receptors in the human thymus. Libraries were prepared by immunoSEQ multiplex PCR; TCRdb keeps only in-frame clonotypes and omits some of them. The sample contains about 380,000 clones, 85% to 95% of which appear only once. The specimen sequenced was thymocytes. The receptors here all came from a human donor. Both conserved end residues are part of each CDR3. Each record gives: J gene, clone size, V gene, D gene, CDR3 DNA, CDR3 protein. D genes are given only for firm matches. Expanded clones get a size class; other rows say once, few or many, or leave the size out.

j_gene: TRBJ2-3; abundance: NA; v_gene: TRBV10-1; d_gene: TRBD1; CDR3nt: TGCGCCAGCAGCTCCGGGACAGGGGGGGCAGATACGCAGTATTTT; CDR3aa: CASSSGTGGADTQYF
j_gene: TRBJ2-7; abundance: few; v_gene: TRBV18; d_gene: NA; CDR3nt: TGTGCCAGCTCACCACCGGTGGGGGCCTCCGAGCAGTACTTC; CDR3aa: CASSPPVGASEQYF
j_gene: TRBJ1-2; abundance: NA; v_gene: TRBV5-6; d_gene: NA; CDR3nt: TGTGCCAGCAGCTTGTATTCCGAAAACCTGAGGTATGGCTACACCTTC; CDR3aa: CASSLYSENLRYGYTF
j_gene: TRBJ1-3; abundance: NA; v_gene: TRBV4-1; d_gene: NA; CDR3nt: TGCGCCAGCAGCCAAGGGGGACCGGAAAACACCATATATTTT; CDR3aa: CASSQGGPENTIYF
j_gene: TRBJ2-2; abundance: NA; v_gene: TRBV18; d_gene: NA; CDR3nt: TGTGCCAGCTCAGGGACCGGGGAGCTGTTTTTT; CDR3aa: CASSGTGELFF
j_gene: TRBJ1-1; abundance: NA; v_gene: TRBV2; d_gene: NA; CDR3nt: TGTGCCAGTAGTTCATGGTTCACCTTTCGAGGATCTTTCTTT; CDR3aa: CASSSWFTFRGSFF
j_gene: TRBJ2-2; abundance: once; v_gene: TRBV7-9; d_gene: TRBD1; CDR3nt: TGTGCCAGCAGCTTCCGATCTGGGGACAGGGGGAACGGGGAGCTGTTTTTT; CDR3aa: CASSFRSGDRGNGELFF
j_gene: TRBJ2-1; abundance: NA; v_gene: TRBV12-5; d_gene: TRBD2; CDR3nt: TGTGCTAGTGCCCCTCTCGGGACTAGCGGGAGGGCCTCCTACAATGAGCAGTTCTTC; CDR3aa: CASAPLGTSGRASYNEQFF
j_gene: TRBJ1-6; abundance: NA; v_gene: TRBV28; d_gene: NA; CDR3nt: TGTGCCAGCAGTTTAGTGACAGGAGGGTCGAGTGGACCCCTCCACTTT; CDR3aa: CASSLVTGGSSGPLHF
j_gene: TRBJ1-1; abundance: NA; v_gene: TRBV14; d_gene: NA; CDR3nt: TGTGCCAGCAGCCAACCTGGGTCCCAAACCCAAACTGAAGCTTTCTTT; CDR3aa: CASSQPGSQTQTEAFF
j_gene: TRBJ1-2; abundance: NA; v_gene: TRBV6-5; d_gene: TRBD1; CDR3nt: TGTGCCAGCAGTACAGGACAGGGGGCGGCTGGCTACACCTTC; CDR3aa: CASSTGQGAAGYTF
j_gene: TRBJ2-7; abundance: NA; v_gene: TRBV5-8; d_gene: NA; CDR3nt: TGTGCCAGCAGCTACAGACCAGGGCAGGGCTACGAGCAGTACTTC; CDR3aa: CASSYRPGQGYEQYF
j_gene: TRBJ2-1; abundance: NA; v_gene: TRBV7-6; d_gene: NA; CDR3nt: TGTGCCAGCAGCCCCTTGGGGCAGCTATACAATGAGCAGTTCTTC; CDR3aa: CASSPLGQLYNEQFF
j_gene: TRBJ2-7; abundance: once; v_gene: TRBV7-9; d_gene: TRBD1; CDR3nt: TGTGCCAGCAGCTTAAGGGGGACAGGGGCCTCCTACGAGCAGTACTTC; CDR3aa: CASSLRGTGASYEQYF
j_gene: TRBJ2-7; abundance: NA; v_gene: TRBV4-3; d_gene: NA; CDR3nt: TGCGCCAGCAGCCAAGGTTTCCTCGCGTACGAGCAGTACTTC; CDR3aa: CASSQGFLAYEQYF
j_gene: TRBJ2-1; abundance: NA; v_gene: TRBV30; d_gene: NA; CDR3nt: TGTGCCTGGAGCCAAAGCGGGCCTCCGCGTAGAGATGAGCAGTTCTTC; CDR3aa: CAWSQSGPPRRDEQFF
j_gene: TRBJ1-4; abundance: NA; v_gene: TRBV27; d_gene: NA; CDR3nt: TGTGCCAGCAGTTTAAAACAGGTGCTTCGGGATGAAAAACTGTTTTTT; CDR3aa: CASSLKQVLRDEKLFF
j_gene: TRBJ1-4; abundance: NA; v_gene: TRBV28; d_gene: NA; CDR3nt: TGTGCCAGCAGCTTCGCCTACGGGGTTGAAAAACTGTTTTTT; CDR3aa: CASSFAYGVEKLFF
j_gene: TRBJ1-4; abundance: once; v_gene: TRBV7-2; d_gene: NA; CDR3nt: TGTGCCAGCAGCTCCCGGCCAGGTTGGGATGAAAAACTGTTTTTT; CDR3aa: CASSSRPGWDEKLFF
j_gene: TRBJ2-7; abundance: NA; v_gene: TRBV7-8; d_gene: TRBD1; CDR3nt: TGTGCCAGCAGCTTAGGGGGACAGGGTAGGTACGAGCAGTACTTC; CDR3aa: CASSLGGQGRYEQYF
j_gene: TRBJ2-1; abundance: NA; v_gene: TRBV7-9; d_gene: TRBD2; CDR3nt: TGTGCCAGCAGGCGGACTAGCGGGAGTAAAGACAATGAGCAGTTCTTC; CDR3aa: CASRRTSGSKDNEQFF
j_gene: TRBJ1-3; abundance: NA; v_gene: TRBV25-1; d_gene: NA; CDR3nt: TGTGCCAGCAGTCCGATTGGGGGGTTGTCTGGAAACACCATATATTTT; CDR3aa: CASSPIGGLSGNTIYF
j_gene: TRBJ2-5; abundance: NA; v_gene: TRBV5-1; d_gene: NA; CDR3nt: TGCGCCAGCAGCTTGGCCCCAGCGGCAGGGGAAGAGACCCAGTACTTC; CDR3aa: CASSLAPAAGEETQYF
j_gene: TRBJ2-5; abundance: NA; v_gene: TRBV11-2; d_gene: NA; CDR3nt: TGTGCCAGCAGCTACCACATCGGAGGCGGAGAGACCCAGTACTTC; CDR3aa: CASSYHIGGGETQYF
j_gene: TRBJ1-1; abundance: NA; v_gene: TRBV4-1; d_gene: NA; CDR3nt: TGCGCCAGCAGCCAAGAGACCATTATTGTACGGTTGAACACTGAAGCTTTCTTT; CDR3aa: CASSQETIIVRLNTEAFF
j_gene: TRBJ2-2; abundance: NA; v_gene: TRBV5-4; d_gene: TRBD1; CDR3nt: TGTGCCAGCAGCGCCACCCGCCCCGGACAGGACCCTACCGGGGAGCTGTTTTTT; CDR3aa: CASSATRPGQDPTGELFF
j_gene: TRBJ1-1; abundance: NA; v_gene: TRBV27; d_gene: NA; CDR3nt: TGTGCCAGCAGTTCCGACACTGAAGCTTTCTTT; CDR3aa: CASSSDTEAFF
j_gene: TRBJ1-1; abundance: NA; v_gene: TRBV5-1; d_gene: NA; CDR3nt: TGCGCCAGCAGCTTGGGTAGAGGGCCGCGGACTGAAGCTTTCTTT; CDR3aa: CASSLGRGPRTEAFF
j_gene: TRBJ2-1; abundance: NA; v_gene: TRBV5-4; d_gene: NA; CDR3nt: TGTGCCAGCAGCCGCGTACATGAGCAGTTCTTC; CDR3aa: CASSRVHEQFF
j_gene: TRBJ2-1; abundance: NA; v_gene: TRBV5-4; d_gene: NA; CDR3nt: TGTGCCAGCAGCTTATCACAGGGAATCCACAATGAGCAGTTCTTC; CDR3aa: CASSLSQGIHNEQFF
j_gene: TRBJ2-1; abundance: NA; v_gene: TRBV6-5; d_gene: NA; CDR3nt: TGTGCCAGCAGCCCCTTGTGGGCACCCCACAATGAGCTGTTCTTC; CDR3aa: CASSPLWAPHNELFF
j_gene: TRBJ1-1; abundance: once; v_gene: TRBV7-2; d_gene: NA; CDR3nt: TGTGCCAGCAGCTTAGGGTATCCTGAAGCTTTCTTT; CDR3aa: CASSLGYPEAFF
j_gene: TRBJ1-2; abundance: NA; v_gene: TRBV7-2; d_gene: TRBD1; CDR3nt: TGTGCCAGCAGCCGGACAGGGAACGGGGGCTACACCTTC; CDR3aa: CASSRTGNGGYTF
j_gene: TRBJ1-2; abundance: NA; v_gene: TRBV5-4; d_gene: NA; CDR3nt: TGTGCCAGCAGCTTAGGCGACTATGGCTACACCTTC; CDR3aa: CASSLGDYGYTF
j_gene: TRBJ1-1; abundance: NA; v_gene: TRBV6-5; d_gene: NA; CDR3nt: TGTGCCAGCAGTGGCCAAAATGAAGCTTTCTTT; CDR3aa: CASSGQNEAFF
j_gene: TRBJ2-3; abundance: NA; v_gene: TRBV30; d_gene: NA; CDR3nt: TGTGCCTGGATCCCCCGGGGGCTAAATACGCAGTATTTT; CDR3aa: CAWIPRGLNTQYF
j_gene: TRBJ1-5; abundance: NA; v_gene: TRBV5-5; d_gene: TRBD1; CDR3nt: TGTGCCAGCAGCTGGAGACAGGGAGGTAATCAGCCCCAGCATTTT; CDR3aa: CASSWRQGGNQPQHF
j_gene: TRBJ2-7; abundance: NA; v_gene: TRBV15; d_gene: TRBD2; CDR3nt: TGTGCCACCAGGACTAGCGGAGGCTACGAGCAGTACTTC; CDR3aa: CATRTSGGYEQYF
j_gene: TRBJ2-3; abundance: NA; v_gene: TRBV7-2; d_gene: NA; CDR3nt: TGTGCCAGCAGCTCCAAGGGGGGACAGTACTTCGATACGCAGTATTTT; CDR3aa: CASSSKGGQYFDTQYF
j_gene: TRBJ1-1; abundance: NA; v_gene: TRBV5-1; d_gene: NA; CDR3nt: TGCGCCAGCAGCCTTAACAGGGTGATCACTGAAGCTTTCTTT; CDR3aa: CASSLNRVITEAFF
j_gene: TRBJ1-1; abundance: NA; v_gene: TRBV6-4; d_gene: NA; CDR3nt: TGTGCCAGCAGTGACTCCTGGGTGACGCTCACGGGAACTGAAGCTTTCTTT; CDR3aa: CASSDSWVTLTGTEAFF
j_gene: TRBJ1-2; abundance: NA; v_gene: TRBV7-9; d_gene: NA; CDR3nt: TGTGCCAGCAGCCCAGCTAACTATGGCTACACCTTC; CDR3aa: CASSPANYGYTF
j_gene: TRBJ1-3; abundance: NA; v_gene: TRBV6-5; d_gene: NA; CDR3nt: TGTGCCAGCAGTTACGAGGGGCTCGGAAACACCATATATTTT; CDR3aa: CASSYEGLGNTIYF
j_gene: TRBJ2-2; abundance: NA; v_gene: TRBV5-6; d_gene: NA; CDR3nt: TGTGCCAGCAGCCTAGAGGACTCGGCCGGGGAGCTGTTTTTT; CDR3aa: CASSLEDSAGELFF
j_gene: TRBJ1-2; abundance: NA; v_gene: TRBV27; d_gene: TRBD1; CDR3nt: TGTGCCAGCAGAGACCGGGACAGGGCCCCCCGATACACCTTC; CDR3aa: CASRDRDRAPRYTF
j_gene: TRBJ1-1; abundance: NA; v_gene: TRBV11-2; d_gene: NA; CDR3nt: TGTGCCAGCAGCAAGTTAAGGGGAAGGGGCACTGAAGCTTTCTTT; CDR3aa: CASSKLRGRGTEAFF
j_gene: TRBJ2-2; abundance: NA; v_gene: TRBV28; d_gene: TRBD2; CDR3nt: TGTGCCAGCACTCCCCCCAGGACTAGCGGGGCTCCTAACACCGGGGAGCTGTTTTTT; CDR3aa: CASTPPRTSGAPNTGELFF
j_gene: TRBJ1-2; abundance: NA; v_gene: TRBV6-1; d_gene: NA; CDR3nt: TGTGCCAGCAGTGATGAATTTGGCAAAGTTAGTGGCTACACCTTC; CDR3aa: CASSDEFGKVSGYTF
j_gene: TRBJ1-1; abundance: NA; v_gene: TRBV29-1; d_gene: NA; CDR3nt: TGCAGCGTTGAGGGCCCGGGGCCGGGCACTGAAGCTTTCTTT; CDR3aa: CSVEGPGPGTEAFF
j_gene: TRBJ2-7; abundance: NA; v_gene: TRBV7-2; d_gene: NA; CDR3nt: TGTGCCAGCAGCCCTAGCCCCCCACGGGGTTTTGGGTGGGAGCAGTACTTC; CDR3aa: CASSPSPPRGFGWEQYF
j_gene: TRBJ1-3; abundance: NA; v_gene: TRBV27; d_gene: NA; CDR3nt: TGTGCCAGCAGTTCCTGGAAGGGTAGGCGTCTCTCTGGAAACACCATATATTTT; CDR3aa: CASSSWKGRRLSGNTIYF
j_gene: TRBJ1-2; abundance: NA; v_gene: TRBV20-1; d_gene: NA; CDR3nt: TGCAGTGCTAGCGGACACTATGGCTACACCTTC; CDR3aa: CSASGHYGYTF